This T cell receptor (beta chain) was retrieved from a study of identical twins. CDR1 is KGHSY, CDR2 FQNENV, per germline. The CDR3 has 14 residues. V lost 1 base and J lost 2, with 9 bases in between. In TCRdb, the 5' RACE reads were re-called with MiXCR into one record per CDR3 protein. The table lists 600,000 to 800,000 distinct CDR3 sequences, 21% of them singletons. These sequences were also reported in another study, on T cells expressing NK-cell markers. That work adds: It was sorted CD3+CD56+NKG2C+, CD3+CD56+NKG2C- and CD3+CD56-NKG2C+ T cells that supplied the TCR beta repertoires. HCMV serostatus: most of the eight sequenced donors positive, one negative. Dominant NKG2C+ clonotype frequencies of roughly 1.0-7.0% of CD8+ T cells were measured in six or seven donors.

This receptor was identified in a woman younger than 30 in good health. The chain recombines TRBV16 with TRBJ2-7; D is undetermined. The sample taken for sequencing was PBMCs. The chain's CDR3 is CASSQFYQTYEQYF. In nucleotides, the CDR3 is TGTGCCAGCAGCCAATTCTACCAGACCTACGAGCAGTACTTC.